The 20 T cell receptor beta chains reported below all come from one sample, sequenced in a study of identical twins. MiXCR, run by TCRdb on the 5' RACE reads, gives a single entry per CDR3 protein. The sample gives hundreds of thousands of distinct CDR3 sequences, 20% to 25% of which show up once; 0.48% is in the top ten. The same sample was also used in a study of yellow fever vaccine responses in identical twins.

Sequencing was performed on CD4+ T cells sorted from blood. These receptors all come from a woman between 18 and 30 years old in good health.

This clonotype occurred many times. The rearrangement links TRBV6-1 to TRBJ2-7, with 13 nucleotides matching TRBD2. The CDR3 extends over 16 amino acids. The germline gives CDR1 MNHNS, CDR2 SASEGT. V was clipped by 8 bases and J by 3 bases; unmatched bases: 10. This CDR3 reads CASGGTGLAGVYEQYF. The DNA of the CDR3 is TGTGCCAGCGGGGGGACCGGACTAGCGGGAGTCTACGAGCAGTACTTC.

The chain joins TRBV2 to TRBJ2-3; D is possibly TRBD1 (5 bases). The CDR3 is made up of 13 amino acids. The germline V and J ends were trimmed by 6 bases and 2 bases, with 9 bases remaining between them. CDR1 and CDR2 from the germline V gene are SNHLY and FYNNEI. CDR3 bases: TGTGCCAGCAGCGCCAGGGTCACAGATACGCAGTATTTT. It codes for CASSARVTDTQYF.

The CDR3 loop is CASSPGALADTQYF. The CDR3 nucleotides read TGTGCCAGCAGCCCCGGAGCGCTTGCAGATACGCAGTATTTT. The V gene is TRBV11-2, the J gene TRBJ2-3; D unresolved. The ends were cut back, 5 bases at V and 4 bases at J, with 13 bases in the middle. Germline loops: CDR1 SGHAT, CDR2 FQNNGV. The CDR3 has 14 amino acids.

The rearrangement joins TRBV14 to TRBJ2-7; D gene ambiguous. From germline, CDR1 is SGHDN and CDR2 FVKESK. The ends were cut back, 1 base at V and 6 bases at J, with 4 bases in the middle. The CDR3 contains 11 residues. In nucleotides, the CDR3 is TGTGCCAGCAGCCAAGGTCGCGAGCAGTACGTC. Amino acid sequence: CASSQGREQYV.

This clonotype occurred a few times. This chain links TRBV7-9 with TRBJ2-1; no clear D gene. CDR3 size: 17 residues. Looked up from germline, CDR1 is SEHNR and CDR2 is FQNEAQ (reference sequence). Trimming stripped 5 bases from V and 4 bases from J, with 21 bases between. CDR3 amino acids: CASSRGRSTIEYNEQFF. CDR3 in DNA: TGTGCCAGCAGCAGAGGACGGAGTACCATCGAGTACAATGAGCAGTTCTTC.

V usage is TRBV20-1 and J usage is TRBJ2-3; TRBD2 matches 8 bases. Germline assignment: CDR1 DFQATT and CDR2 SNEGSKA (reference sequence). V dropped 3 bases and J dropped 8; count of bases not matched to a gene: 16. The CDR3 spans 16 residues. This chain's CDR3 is CSASGSGRPAKATQYF. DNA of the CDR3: TGCAGTGCTAGCGGGAGCGGGAGACCGGCAAAGGCTACGCAGTATTTT.

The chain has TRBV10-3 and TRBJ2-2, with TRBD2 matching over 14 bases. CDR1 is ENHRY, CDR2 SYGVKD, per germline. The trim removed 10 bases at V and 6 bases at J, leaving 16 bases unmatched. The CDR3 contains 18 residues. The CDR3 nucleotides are TGTGCCACCAGAGGGGGACTAGCGGGAGCAAAGACCCCCGGGGAGCTGTTTTTT. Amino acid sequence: CATRGGLAGAKTPGELFF.

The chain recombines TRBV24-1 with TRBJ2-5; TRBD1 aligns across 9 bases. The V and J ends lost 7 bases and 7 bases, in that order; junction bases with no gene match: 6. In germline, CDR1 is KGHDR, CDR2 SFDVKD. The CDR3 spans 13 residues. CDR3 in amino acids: CATSRTGAVTQYF. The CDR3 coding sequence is TGTGCCACCAGCCGGACAGGGGCAGTGACCCAGTACTTC.

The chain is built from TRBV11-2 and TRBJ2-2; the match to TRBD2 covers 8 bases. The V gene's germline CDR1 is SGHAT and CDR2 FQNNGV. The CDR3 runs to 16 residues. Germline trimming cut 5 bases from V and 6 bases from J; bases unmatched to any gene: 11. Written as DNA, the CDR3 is TGTGCCAGCAGCCCGCCGGGACTAGGGTTCTCCGGGGAGCTGTTTTTT. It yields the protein CASSPPGLGFSGELFF. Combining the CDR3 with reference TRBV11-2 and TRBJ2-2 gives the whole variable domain EAGVAQSPRYKIIEKRQSVAFWCNPISGHATLYWYQQILGQGPKLLIQFQNNGVVDDSQLPKDRFSAERLKGVDSTLKIQPAKLEDSAVYLCASSPPGLGFSGELFFGEGSRLTVL.

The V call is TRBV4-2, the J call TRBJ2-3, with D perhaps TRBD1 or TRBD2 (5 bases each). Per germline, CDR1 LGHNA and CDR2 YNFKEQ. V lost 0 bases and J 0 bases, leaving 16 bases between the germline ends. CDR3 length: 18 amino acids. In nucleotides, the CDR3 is TGTGCCAGCAGCCAAGATCAGGGAGTAGGACCAAGCACAGATACGCAGTATTTT. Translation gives CASSQDQGVGPSTDTQYF.

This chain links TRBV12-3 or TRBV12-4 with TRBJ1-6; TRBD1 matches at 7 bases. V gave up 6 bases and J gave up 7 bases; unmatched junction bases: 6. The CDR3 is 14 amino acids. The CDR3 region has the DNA TGTGCCAGCAGGACAGGGTTGGTGAATTCACCCCTCCACTTT. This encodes CASRTGLVNSPLHF.

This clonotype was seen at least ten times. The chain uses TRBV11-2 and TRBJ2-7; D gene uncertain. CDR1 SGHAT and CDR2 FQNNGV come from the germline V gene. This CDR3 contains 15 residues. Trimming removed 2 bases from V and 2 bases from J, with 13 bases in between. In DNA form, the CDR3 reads TGTGCCAGCAGCTTAACGGCAGACTTCACCTACGAGCAGTACGTC. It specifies CASSLTADFTYEQYV.

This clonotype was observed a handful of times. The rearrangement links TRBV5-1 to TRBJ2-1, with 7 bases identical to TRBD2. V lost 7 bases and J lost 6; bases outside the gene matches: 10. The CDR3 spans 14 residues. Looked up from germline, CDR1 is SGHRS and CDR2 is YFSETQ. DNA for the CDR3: TGCGCCAGCCCCCGGGACTATAGCCGCAATGAGCAGTTCTTC. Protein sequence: CASPRDYSRNEQFF.

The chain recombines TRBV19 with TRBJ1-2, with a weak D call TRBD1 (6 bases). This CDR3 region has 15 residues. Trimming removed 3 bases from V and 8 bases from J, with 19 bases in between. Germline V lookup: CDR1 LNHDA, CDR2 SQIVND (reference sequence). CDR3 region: CASSIRQARSWGYTF. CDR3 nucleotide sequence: TGTGCCAGTAGTATTAGACAGGCACGGAGTTGGGGCTACACCTTC. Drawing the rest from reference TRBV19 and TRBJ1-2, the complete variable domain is DGGITQSPKYLFRKEGQNVTLSCEQNLNHDAMYWYRQDPGQGLRLIYYSQIVNDFQKGDIAEGYSVSREKKESFPLTVTSAQKNPTAFYLCASSIRQARSWGYTFGSGTRLTVV.

This CDR3 is CASSVDPMGTEAFF. The CDR3 DNA follows: TGTGCCAGCAGTGTTGACCCGATGGGGACTGAAGCTTTCTTT. J is TRBJ1-1 and V is TRBV2; D remains ambiguous. Germline V lookup: CDR1 SNHLY, CDR2 FYNNEI. The length of the CDR3 is 14 residues. V lost 4 bases, J lost 5 bases, and 14 bases lay in between. The entire variable domain, with the rest obtained from reference TRBV2 and TRBJ1-1, is as follows: EPEVTQTPSHQVTQMGQEVILRCVPISNHLYFYWYRQILGQKVEFLVSFYNNEISEKSEIFDDQFSVERPDGSNFTLKIRSTKLEDSAMYFCASSVDPMGTEAFFGQGTRLTVV.

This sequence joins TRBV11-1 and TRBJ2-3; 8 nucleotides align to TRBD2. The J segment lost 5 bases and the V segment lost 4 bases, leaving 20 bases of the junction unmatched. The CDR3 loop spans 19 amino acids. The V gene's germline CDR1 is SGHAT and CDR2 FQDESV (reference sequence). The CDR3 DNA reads TGTGCCAGCAGCTCCGGGAGCATATCTACTAGCGGCGCTCGAGATACGCAGTATTTT. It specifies CASSSGSISTSGARDTQYF.

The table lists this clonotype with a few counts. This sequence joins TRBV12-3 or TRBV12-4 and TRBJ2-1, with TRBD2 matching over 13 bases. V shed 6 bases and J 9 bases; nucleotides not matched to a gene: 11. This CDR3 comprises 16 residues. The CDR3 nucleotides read TGTGCCAGCAGACTAGCGGGGGGGCCCCGATCAACTGAGCAGTTCTTC. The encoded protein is CASRLAGGPRSTEQFF.

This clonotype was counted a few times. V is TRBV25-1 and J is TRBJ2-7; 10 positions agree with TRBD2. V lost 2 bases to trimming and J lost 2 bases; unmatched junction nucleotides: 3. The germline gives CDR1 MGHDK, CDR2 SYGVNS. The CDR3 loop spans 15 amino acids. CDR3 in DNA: TGTGCCAGCAGTGAAGGGAGCGGGGGGGCCTACGAGCAGTACTTC. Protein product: CASSEGSGGAYEQYF.

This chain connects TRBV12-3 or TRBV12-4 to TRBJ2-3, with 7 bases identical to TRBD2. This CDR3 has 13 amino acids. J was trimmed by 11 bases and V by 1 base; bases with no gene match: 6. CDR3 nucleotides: TGTGCCAGCAGTTTAGGAGCCGAGCGGGGGCAGTATTTT. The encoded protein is CASSLGAERGQYF.

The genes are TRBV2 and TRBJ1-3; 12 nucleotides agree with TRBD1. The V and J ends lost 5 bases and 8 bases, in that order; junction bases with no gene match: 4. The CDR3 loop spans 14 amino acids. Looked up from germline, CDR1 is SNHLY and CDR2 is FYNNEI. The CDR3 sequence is CASSPGQGAYTIYF. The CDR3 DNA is TGTGCCAGCAGTCCGGGACAGGGGGCCTACACCATATATTTT.